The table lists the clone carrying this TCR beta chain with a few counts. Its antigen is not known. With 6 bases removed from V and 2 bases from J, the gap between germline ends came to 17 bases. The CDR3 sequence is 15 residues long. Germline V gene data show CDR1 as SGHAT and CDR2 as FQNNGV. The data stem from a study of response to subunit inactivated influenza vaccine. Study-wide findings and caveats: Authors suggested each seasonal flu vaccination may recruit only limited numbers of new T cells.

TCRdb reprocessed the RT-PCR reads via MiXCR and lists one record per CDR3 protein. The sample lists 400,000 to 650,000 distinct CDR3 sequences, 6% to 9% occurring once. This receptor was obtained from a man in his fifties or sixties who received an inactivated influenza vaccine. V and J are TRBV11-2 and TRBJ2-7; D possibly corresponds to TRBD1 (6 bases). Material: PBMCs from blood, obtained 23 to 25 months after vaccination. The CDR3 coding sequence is TGTGCCAGCAGACAAACGGACAACAGGGCCTACGAGCAGTACTTC. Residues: CASRQTDNRAYEQYF.